The clone carrying this T cell receptor beta chain has only a few counts. Its antigen remains unknown. This entry comes from a study of beta chain features in type 1 diabetes. One heparinised blood draw, averaging approximately 0.11 L, came from each donor. The germline CDR1 and CDR2 sequences are LNHDA and SQIVND (reference sequence). Germline trimming cut 3 bases from V and 6 bases from J; bases unmatched to any gene: 10. The CDR3 consists of 16 residues. Points from the study as a whole: When Type 1 diabetes patients were examined, their TCRB CDR3s proved moderately but significantly shorter in all four CD4+ subsets. Comparison showed that naive, central memory and Treg TCRB repertoires appeared more similar among patients than among healthy donors.

Sequencing targeted expressed TCRB transcripts, as all isolated RNA had been reverse transcribed. Sequencing was performed with immunoSEQ multiplex PCR; in TCRdb, only in-frame clones are kept and a portion is missing. This sample carries 350,000 to 450,000 clones, 10% to 15% of them seen once, and the ten largest clones take around 0.01%. The gene calls are TRBV19 and TRBJ2-1; 8 nucleotides line up with TRBD2. This receptor was obtained from a woman aged 18 to 35 with type 1 diabetes. The sample consisted of naive CD4+ T cells from blood. CDR3 nucleotides: TGTGCCAGTAGTATCCTCGGGGTAGCGGGGTTCAATGAGCAGTTCTTC. This sequence encodes CASSILGVAGFNEQFF.